The clone carrying this TCR beta chain was detected only once. Its target is not known. Trimming cost V 10 bases and J 5 bases; bases outside gene matches: 9. This CDR3 has 13 amino acids. Germline V gene data show CDR1 as MNHEY and CDR2 as SVGAGI. The treatment here: oral pan-JAK inhibitor, 5-10 mg twice daily. Sorting of CD4+ and CD8+ T cells was performed on PBMCs. This sample stems from a study of CD8+ T cells in alopecia areata. Findings and caveats of the study: Having one nonresponder leaves uncertain how baseline CD8+ expansion relates to response.

Extraction and reverse transcription of RNA yielded cDNA as the sequencing template. Clones were sequenced by immunoSEQ multiplex PCR, and TCRdb holds only the in-frame ones, with some missing. The table records 150,000 to 200,000 clones, approximately 52% of them present only once. The chain combines TRBV6-5 with TRBJ2-5, with TRBD2 matching over 8 bases. The receptor's source is a human donor with alopecia areata. This specimen consisted of CD4+ T cells sorted from blood, obtained between weeks 55 and 70, from a patient treated with tofacitinib. CDR3 protein: CAISRAGAETQYF. The CDR3, as DNA: TGTGCCATCTCCCGAGCGGGGGCTGAGACCCAGTACTTC.